This TCR beta chain was retrieved from a study of blood T cell repertoires in COVID-19. On the study more broadly: Sites in the United States, Italy and Spain provided acute and convalescent COVID-19 samples. T cells, B-cell-depleted T cells, or PBMCs supplied cDNA or gDNA.

The data were produced by immunoSEQ multiplex PCR, yet TCRdb's version contains in-frame clones alone and is incomplete. Seen here are approximately 180,000 clones, about 79% observed once, and the top ten hold around 24%. Germline V gene data show CDR1 as LGHDT and CDR2 as YNNKEL (reference sequence). CDR3 size: 15 residues. V dropped 6 bases and J dropped 6; count of bases not matched to a gene: 10. This TCR derives from an older woman with acute or convalescent COVID-19. The chain combines TRBV3-1 (or the pseudogene TRBV3-2) with TRBJ2-1; 8 bases match TRBD2. Input material: peripheral blood. This CDR3 is CASSPPGLGFNEQFF. CDR3 bases: TGTGCCAGCAGTCCACCGGGACTAGGGTTCAATGAGCAGTTCTTC.